This T cell receptor (beta chain) originates from a study of blood T cell repertoires in COVID-19. Using immunoSEQ multiplex PCR, the repertoire was profiled, and TCRdb retains in-frame clones only, with some absent. The sample lists 190,000 or so clones; about 85% were seen once. The J segment lost 9 bases and the V segment lost 5 bases, leaving 15 bases of the junction unmatched. Germline loops: CDR1 LGHDT, CDR2 YNNKEL (reference sequence). The CDR3 runs to 16 residues. V usage is TRBV3-1 (or the pseudogene TRBV3-2) and J usage is TRBJ2-7, with 11 bases that match TRBD2. Sequenced: peripheral blood. This sequence was found in an elderly woman with acute or convalescent COVID-19. CDR3: CASSSSASGGSRGQYF. In nucleotides, the CDR3 is TGTGCCAGCAGCTCATCCGCTAGCGGGGGGAGTCGCGGGCAGTACTTC.